The 6 T cell receptor beta chains given below trace back to one sample, sequenced in a study of shared clonotypes between healthy human individuals. Clones were sequenced by immunoSEQ multiplex PCR, and TCRdb holds only the in-frame ones, with some missing. The repertoire holds roughly 1,500,000 clones, with 95% to 99% as singletons. The sequenced material came from naive CD4+ T cells sorted from blood. Subset given: CD45RA+ positively selected. The receptors derive from a man in his thirties or forties in good health.

In DNA, the CDR3 is TGTGCCAGCAGTTTGGCCCGACTGGGCGAGCAGTACTTC. Protein sequence: CASSLARLGEQYF. The chain couples TRBV27 to TRBJ2-7, with D unresolved. V lost 3 bases, J lost 6 bases, and 12 bases lay in between. The CDR3 has 13 amino acids. The germline V gene has CDR1 MNHEY and CDR2 SMNVEV (reference sequence).

This clone was recorded once. This rearrangement joins TRBV18 to TRBJ2-5; TRBD2 agrees at 11 bases. J was trimmed by 5 bases and V by 6 bases; bases with no gene match: 8. Germline-derived CDR1 and CDR2 are KGHSH and LQKENI. The CDR3 loop spans 15 amino acids. CDR3 coding DNA: TGTGCCAGCTCCCAACTAGCGGGAGTTGGTGAGACCCAGTACTTC. Its protein is CASSQLAGVGETQYF.

The genes are TRBV7-2 and TRBJ1-2, with TRBD1 identical over 9 bases. V shed 2 bases, J shed 7 bases, and the junction held 2 bases outside the gene matches. Germline V gives CDR1 SGHTA, CDR2 FQGNSA. The CDR3 contains 13 residues. Here the CDR3 reads CASSLRTGVGYTF. CDR3 DNA: TGTGCCAGCAGCTTACGGACAGGGGTTGGCTACACCTTC.

The sample holds one count of this clone. The V gene is TRBV6-1, the J gene TRBJ2-7; 12 nucleotides agree with TRBD2. The length of the CDR3 is 17 residues. V gave up 2 bases and J gave up 2 bases; unmatched junction bases: 7. Germline assignment: CDR1 MNHNS and CDR2 SASEGT. The CDR3, as DNA: TGTGCCAGCAGTGAAATCCTAGCGGGAGGGACCCCCTACGAGCAGTACTTC. Translation gives CASSEILAGGTPYEQYF.

The rearrangement uses TRBV19 and TRBJ1-3; D gene uncertain. The CDR3 is 14 residues long. Germline assignment: CDR1 LNHDA and CDR2 SQIVND (reference sequence). V was cut by 5 bases and J by 3 bases, with 11 bases left in between. The CDR3 protein is CASSREADGNTIYF. The CDR3 DNA is TGTGCCAGTAGTCGGGAGGCAGATGGAAACACCATATATTTT.

CDR3 sequence reads: CASSFPGLAASYNEQFF. CDR3 nucleotides: TGTGCCAGCAGTTTCCCCGGACTAGCGGCAAGCTACAATGAGCAGTTCTTC. The chain employs TRBV28 and TRBJ2-1, with 10 bases that match TRBD2. CDR3 size: 17 residues. CDR1 and CDR2 (germline): MDHEN, SYDVKM. V shed 3 bases, J shed 3 bases, and the junction held 8 bases outside the gene matches.